The rows below give T cell receptor beta chains drawn from one sample of a study of shared clonotypes between healthy human individuals. Assay used: immunoSEQ multiplex PCR; TCRdb lists only in-frame clones, some missing. The sample carries 470,000 or so clones, more than 65% recorded once. The specimen was PBMCs. Receptor source: a woman aged 40 to 49 in good health. Some clones in this sample may be carry-over from other donors' samples. Each CDR3 is given with its conserved first and last residue. A D gene is named only where the DNA matches it firmly. Only part of the rows carry a size: once, few, many, or a class if the clone is expanded.

J,D,V,size,DNA,CDR3
TRBJ2-1,TRBD2,TRBV28,NA,TGTGCCAGCAGTTTAATGCAGGGACTAGCGGGAGGATTAGAGTTCTTC,CASSLMQGLAGGLEFF
TRBJ2-2,TRBD2,TRBV5-1,few,TGCGCCAGCAGCTTGGCCGAGATAGCGGGAGGAACCGGGGAGCTGTTTTTT,CASSLAEIAGGTGELFF
TRBJ1-2,TRBD1,TRBV7-9,NA,TGTGCCAGCAGCGCGACAGGGGGCGCCGACTATGGCTACACCTTC,CASSATGGADYGYTF
TRBJ2-6,NA,TRBV15,few,TGTGCCACCCAAATTCCCGGGGCCAACGTCCTGACTTTC,CATQIPGANVLTF
TRBJ2-2,NA,TRBV2,NA,TGTGCCAGCGTTCGCGACCCGGGACTCGCTAACACCGGGGAGCTGTTTTTT,CASVRDPGLANTGELFF
TRBJ2-5,TRBD2,TRBV7-8,NA,TGTGCCAGCAGCTTATTCGGGAGGGTCCAGGGGGAGACCCAGTACTTC,CASSLFGRVQGETQYF
TRBJ2-7,TRBD1,TRBV5-1,NA,TGCGCCAGCAGCCCCAACCAGGACAGGGTAAAGCAGTACTTC,CASSPNQDRVKQYF
TRBJ2-7,NA,TRBV28,once,TGTGCCATTAAAGCCCCCGAGAGCTACGAGCAGTACTTC,CAIKAPESYEQYF
TRBJ2-2,NA,TRBV11-3,NA,TGTGCCAGCAGCTTAGTTGCTGCGAACACCGGGGAGCTGTTTTTT,CASSLVAANTGELFF
TRBJ2-7,TRBD1,TRBV5-1,once,TGCGCCAGCAGGCCGACAGGGGTAGTTGATCCGTACTTC,CASRPTGVVDPYF
TRBJ1-5,NA,TRBV6-6,NA,TGTGCCAGCAGTGGCCAGGGTTCTCAGCCCCAGCATTTT,CASSGQGSQPQHF
TRBJ2-7,NA,TRBV28,NA,TGTGCCAGCAGCCCACTAGGATACGAGCAGTACTTC,CASSPLGYEQYF
TRBJ2-1,NA,TRBV9,NA,TGTGCCAGCAGCCCCGGGCCGGGGGACTACAATGAGCAGTTCTTC,CASSPGPGDYNEQFF
TRBJ2-7,NA,TRBV29-1,NA,TGCAGCGCGCGGGTAAGCTCCTACGAGCAGTACTTC,CSARVSSYEQYF